A selection of T cell receptor beta chains follows, all from one sample in a study of blood T cells in healthy people across ages. TCRdb passed the 5' RACE reads through MiXCR, listing each CDR3 protein once. The profile shows some 780,000 distinct CDR3 sequences, roughly 50% of them singletons. Specimen: blood. The receptors were gathered from a man aged 35 to 55 in good health. Both conserved end residues are part of each CDR3. A D gene is named only where the DNA matches it firmly. Expanded clones are given a class, and other clones once, few, many or no size at all.

clone size: -; J gene: TRBJ2-3; V gene: TRBV7-9; D gene: -; CDR3 protein: CAGIRGSTDTQYF; CDR3 DNA: TGTGCCGGGATCCGGGGAAGCACAGATACGCAGTATTTT
clone size: -; J gene: TRBJ1-2; V gene: TRBV20-1; D gene: -; CDR3 protein: CSARDRNGPYYGYTF; CDR3 DNA: TGCAGTGCTAGAGATCGTAATGGGCCCTACTATGGCTACACCTTC
clone size: -; J gene: TRBJ2-5; V gene: TRBV27; D gene: TRBD1; CDR3 protein: CASSPRQGALETQYF; CDR3 DNA: TGTGCCAGCAGTCCAAGACAGGGGGCGTTGGAGACCCAGTACTTC
clone size: few; J gene: TRBJ1-2; V gene: TRBV7-2; D gene: -; CDR3 protein: CASSLNQGAYGYTF; CDR3 DNA: TGTGCCAGCAGCTTAAATCAGGGTGCCTATGGCTACACCTTC
clone size: -; J gene: TRBJ2-5; V gene: TRBV12-3/TRBV12-4; D gene: TRBD1; CDR3 protein: CASSRTGSETQYF; CDR3 DNA: TGTGCCAGCAGCCGGACAGGGTCGGAGACCCAGTACTTC
clone size: -; J gene: TRBJ2-7; V gene: TRBV20-1; D gene: -; CDR3 protein: CSARDRELATKEQYF; CDR3 DNA: TGCAGTGCTAGAGATCGTGAACTAGCAACCAAGGAGCAGTACTTC
clone size: once; J gene: TRBJ1-6; V gene: TRBV14; D gene: -; CDR3 protein: CASSRALGRANSPLHF; CDR3 DNA: TGTGCCAGCAGCCGAGCTTTAGGCAGGGCCAATTCACCCCTCCACTTT
clone size: few; J gene: TRBJ2-7; V gene: TRBV18; D gene: TRBD1; CDR3 protein: CASSPLGQGAAYEQYF; CDR3 DNA: TGTGCCAGCTCACCACTAGGACAGGGGGCAGCCTACGAGCAGTACTTC
clone size: -; J gene: TRBJ1-2; V gene: TRBV29-1; D gene: -; CDR3 protein: CSVEDRKNYGYTF; CDR3 DNA: TGCAGCGTTGAAGATCGCAAGAACTATGGCTACACCTTC
clone size: -; J gene: TRBJ1-5; V gene: TRBV6-5; D gene: TRBD1; CDR3 protein: CASSTYRGGQPQHF; CDR3 DNA: TGTGCCAGCAGCACCTACAGGGGCGGCCAGCCCCAGCATTTT
clone size: -; J gene: TRBJ1-4; V gene: TRBV12-3/TRBV12-4; D gene: TRBD1; CDR3 protein: CASSQGQVEKLFF; CDR3 DNA: TGTGCCAGCAGCCAGGGACAGGTTGAAAAACTGTTTTTT
clone size: few; J gene: TRBJ1-2; V gene: TRBV4-3; D gene: -; CDR3 protein: CASSQVTGTEGGYTF; CDR3 DNA: TGCGCCAGCAGCCAAGTAACCGGGACCGAAGGCGGCTACACCTTC
clone size: once; J gene: TRBJ2-7; V gene: TRBV28; D gene: -; CDR3 protein: CASSYPEVKAYEQYF; CDR3 DNA: TGTGCCAGCAGTTACCCCGAGGTCAAAGCCTACGAGCAGTACTTC
clone size: -; J gene: TRBJ2-1; V gene: TRBV5-5; D gene: -; CDR3 protein: CASRSRTTLSNEQFF; CDR3 DNA: TGTGCCAGCAGATCAAGGACGACTCTCTCCAATGAGCAGTTCTTC
clone size: few; J gene: TRBJ2-5; V gene: TRBV11-2; D gene: TRBD2; CDR3 protein: CASRTLLAGRLEQYF; CDR3 DNA: TGTGCCAGCAGGACATTACTAGCGGGACGACTGGAGCAGTACTTC
clone size: once; J gene: TRBJ2-5; V gene: TRBV20-1; D gene: TRBD1; CDR3 protein: CSARELAGISGGTQYF; CDR3 DNA: TGCAGTGCTAGAGAGCTGGCCGGGATCTCAGGGGGGACCCAGTACTTC
clone size: few; J gene: TRBJ2-5; V gene: TRBV7-2; D gene: -; CDR3 protein: CASSPPEEETQYF; CDR3 DNA: TGTGCCAGCAGCCCTCCGGAGGAAGAGACCCAGTACTTC
clone size: -; J gene: TRBJ2-7; V gene: TRBV27; D gene: -; CDR3 protein: CASRARGSYEQYF; CDR3 DNA: TGTGCCAGCAGGGCTAGGGGATCCTACGAGCAGTACTTC
clone size: -; J gene: TRBJ2-1; V gene: TRBV29-1; D gene: -; CDR3 protein: CSVERDLGEGAGYFNEQFF; CDR3 DNA: TGCAGCGTTGAACGAGATCTCGGGGAAGGAGCGGGTTATTTCAATGAGCAGTTCTTC
clone size: -; J gene: TRBJ1-2; V gene: TRBV4-1; D gene: -; CDR3 protein: CASSHLYDGVGGYTF; CDR3 DNA: TGCGCCAGCAGCCACCTTTATGACGGGGTGGGTGGCTACACCTTC
clone size: few; J gene: TRBJ2-4; V gene: TRBV5-6; D gene: -; CDR3 protein: CASSLILAKNIQYF; CDR3 DNA: TGTGCCAGCAGCTTAATTCTAGCCAAAAACATTCAGTACTTC
clone size: -; J gene: TRBJ1-2; V gene: TRBV2; D gene: -; CDR3 protein: CASRSGADGYTF; CDR3 DNA: TGTGCCAGCAGATCAGGGGCCGACGGCTACACCTTC
clone size: -; J gene: TRBJ2-5; V gene: TRBV12-3/TRBV12-4; D gene: TRBD1; CDR3 protein: CASSVTGQGRYEQYF; CDR3 DNA: TGTGCCAGCAGTGTCACGGGACAGGGGCGCTATGAGCAGTACTTC
clone size: -; J gene: TRBJ2-4; V gene: TRBV6-2/TRBV6-3; D gene: -; CDR3 protein: CASSDGGSLNIQYF; CDR3 DNA: TGTGCCAGCAGCGACGGCGGGTCTTTGAACATTCAGTACTTC
clone size: -; J gene: TRBJ2-1; V gene: TRBV3-1; D gene: -; CDR3 protein: CASSPRAKSSYNEQFF; CDR3 DNA: TGTGCCAGCAGCCCACGGGCCAAATCCTCCTACAATGAGCAGTTCTTC
clone size: -; J gene: TRBJ1-5; V gene: TRBV2; D gene: -; CDR3 protein: CASSVSGSQAGQPQHF; CDR3 DNA: TGTGCCAGCAGTGTATCTGGCAGTCAAGCAGGACAGCCCCAGCATTTT
clone size: -; J gene: TRBJ2-3; V gene: TRBV5-5; D gene: TRBD1; CDR3 protein: CASSVPGTGGLDTQYF; CDR3 DNA: TGTGCCAGCAGCGTCCCCGGGACAGGAGGCTTGGATACGCAGTATTTT
clone size: few; J gene: TRBJ2-5; V gene: TRBV6-1; D gene: TRBD1; CDR3 protein: CASRADRGRGRYQETQYF; CDR3 DNA: TGTGCCAGCAGAGCTGACAGGGGGCGAGGGAGGTACCAAGAGACCCAGTACTTC
clone size: few; J gene: TRBJ2-1; V gene: TRBV11-1; D gene: -; CDR3 protein: CASRDDGGSRTEQFF; CDR3 DNA: TGTGCCAGCAGGGATGATGGAGGGAGCCGGACCGAGCAGTTCTTC
clone size: -; J gene: TRBJ1-1; V gene: TRBV7-2; D gene: -; CDR3 protein: CASSPHGLNTEAFF; CDR3 DNA: TGTGCCAGCAGCCCCCACGGGCTCAACACTGAAGCTTTCTTT
clone size: few; J gene: TRBJ2-7; V gene: TRBV29-1; D gene: -; CDR3 protein: CSVGTAGEQYF; CDR3 DNA: TGCAGCGTTGGGACAGCGGGGGAGCAGTACTTC
clone size: -; J gene: TRBJ2-4; V gene: TRBV5-1; D gene: -; CDR3 protein: CASSLALSDPNIQYF; CDR3 DNA: TGCGCCAGCAGCTTGGCGTTATCAGATCCGAACATTCAGTACTTC
clone size: -; J gene: TRBJ2-7; V gene: TRBV14; D gene: -; CDR3 protein: CASSQGDGQIYSYEQYF; CDR3 DNA: TGTGCCAGCAGCCAAGGGGACGGACAGATTTACTCCTACGAGCAGTACTTC
clone size: -; J gene: TRBJ2-1; V gene: TRBV4-1; D gene: -; CDR3 protein: CASQTAPSYNEQFF; CDR3 DNA: TGCGCCAGCCAGACAGCCCCCTCTTACAATGAGCAGTTCTTC
clone size: -; J gene: TRBJ1-2; V gene: TRBV29-1; D gene: TRBD1; CDR3 protein: CSVEVRTGVGYTF; CDR3 DNA: TGCAGCGTTGAAGTCCGGACAGGGGTTGGCTACACCTTC
clone size: -; J gene: TRBJ2-3; V gene: TRBV5-1; D gene: TRBD2; CDR3 protein: CASSLGGRAGVDTQYF; CDR3 DNA: TGCGCCAGCAGCTTGGGGGGACGAGCGGGAGTAGATACGCAGTATTTT
clone size: once; J gene: TRBJ2-5; V gene: TRBV28; D gene: -; CDR3 protein: CASSIRQGPIKETQYF; CDR3 DNA: TGTGCCAGCAGTATTAGGCAGGGCCCCATTAAAGAGACCCAGTACTTC
clone size: few; J gene: TRBJ2-1; V gene: TRBV3-1; D gene: -; CDR3 protein: CASTGDPAGNEQFF; CDR3 DNA: TGTGCCAGCACAGGGGACCCCGCGGGCAATGAGCAGTTCTTC
clone size: -; J gene: TRBJ1-5; V gene: TRBV6-2/TRBV6-3; D gene: -; CDR3 protein: CASRYEDGGDQPQHF; CDR3 DNA: TGTGCCAGCAGATATGAGGACGGTGGCGATCAGCCCCAGCATTTT
clone size: -; J gene: TRBJ1-1; V gene: TRBV29-1; D gene: -; CDR3 protein: CSVYGIPYGAFF; CDR3 DNA: TGCAGCGTATACGGGATCCCCTATGGAGCTTTCTTT
clone size: -; J gene: TRBJ2-7; V gene: TRBV7-6; D gene: -; CDR3 protein: CASSFGQADRSYEQYF; CDR3 DNA: TGTGCCAGCAGCTTTGGGCAGGCCGATAGAAGCTACGAGCAGTACTTC
clone size: few; J gene: TRBJ2-7; V gene: TRBV5-5; D gene: TRBD2; CDR3 protein: CASSNGLAGTYEQYF; CDR3 DNA: TGTGCCAGCAGCAACGGACTAGCGGGAACCTACGAGCAGTACTTC
clone size: -; J gene: TRBJ2-3; V gene: TRBV7-9; D gene: -; CDR3 protein: CASSQVKIGGDTQYF; CDR3 DNA: TGTGCCAGCAGCCAAGTAAAGATAGGTGGGGATACGCAGTATTTT
clone size: many; J gene: TRBJ2-5; V gene: TRBV20-1; D gene: TRBD2; CDR3 protein: CSANRLAGTRETQYF; CDR3 DNA: TGCAGTGCTAACCGACTAGCGGGGACCCGGGAGACCCAGTACTTC
clone size: -; J gene: TRBJ2-1; V gene: TRBV4-2; D gene: -; CDR3 protein: CASSQGRDPPYEQFF; CDR3 DNA: TGTGCCAGCAGCCAAGGGCGGGACCCTCCCTATGAGCAGTTCTTC
clone size: -; J gene: TRBJ2-3; V gene: TRBV30; D gene: TRBD2; CDR3 protein: CAWKAGGQGTQYF; CDR3 DNA: TGTGCCTGGAAAGCGGGGGGGCAGGGTACGCAGTATTTT
clone size: -; J gene: TRBJ2-7; V gene: TRBV6-4; D gene: -; CDR3 protein: CATASGGSYNEQYF; CDR3 DNA: TGTGCCACGGCCAGTGGAGGTTCCTACAATGAGCAGTACTTC
clone size: -; J gene: TRBJ2-3; V gene: TRBV28; D gene: -; CDR3 protein: CASNRVMSTDTQYF; CDR3 DNA: TGTGCCAGCAATAGAGTCATGAGCACAGATACGCAGTATTTT
clone size: many; J gene: TRBJ2-1; V gene: TRBV7-2; D gene: TRBD1; CDR3 protein: CASESTGGRYDEQFF; CDR3 DNA: TGTGCCAGCGAATCCACAGGGGGCAGGTACGATGAGCAGTTCTTC
clone size: -; J gene: TRBJ2-1; V gene: TRBV5-4; D gene: TRBD2; CDR3 protein: CASSLAGGGGLNEQFF; CDR3 DNA: TGTGCCAGCAGCTTGGCGGGTGGGGGAGGGCTCAATGAGCAGTTCTTC
clone size: few; J gene: TRBJ2-5; V gene: TRBV12-3/TRBV12-4; D gene: -; CDR3 protein: CASSLVGEETQYF; CDR3 DNA: TGTGCCAGCAGTTTGGTGGGCGAAGAGACCCAGTACTTC